The T cell receptor (beta chain) described here comes from a study of naive and memory T cell subsets. Both TRBC1 and TRBC2 were covered by a beta constant-region primer of two equimolar oligonucleotides. Ligated cDNA was amplified by four rounds of PCR with nested alpha and beta constant-region primers and SP2. Via MiXCR, TCRdb re-called the UMI-ligation and nested PCR reads, giving one row per CDR3 protein. Here the sample spans 130,000 to 150,000 distinct CDR3 sequences, about a sixth being singletons. This clonotype came up a few times. The antigen is not known. Study outcomes and limitations: From naive to CM, EM and EMRA, diversity decreased and Gini increased.

V was shortened by 5 bases and J by 2 bases, with 10 bases between the two germline ends. The CDR3 runs 13 residues. In germline, CDR1 is DFQATT, CDR2 SNEGSKA (reference sequence). This TCR was sampled from a human donor in good health. What was sequenced was naive CD4+ T cells from blood. This chain joins TRBV20-1 and TRBJ1-3, with D possibly TRBD1 on 5 matching bases. The CDR3 bases are TGCAGTGCTGGCGGGGGGGCTGGAAACACCATATATTTT. Its protein is CSAGGGAGNTIYF.